This T cell receptor (beta chain) was sequenced during a study of cytomegalovirus exposure and HLA in healthy donors. Study-wide background: The 110 or so validation repertoires were produced on the same platform as the roughly 670 repertoires of the first cohort. This was reported in a later analysis.

Here immunoSEQ multiplex PCR was the method, and the copy in TCRdb shows in-frame clones only, minus some. The sample shows some 130,000 clones, about 94% of them seen only once. The length of the CDR3 is 15 residues. CDR1 is SNHLY, CDR2 FYNNEI, per germline. V gave up 4 bases and J gave up 4 bases; unmatched junction bases: 2. The chain links TRBV2 to TRBJ2-6; 9 nucleotides align to TRBD1. Sequenced: PBMCs. This clonotype was sampled from a man between 18 and 35 years old in good health and CMV-seropositive. The CDR3 reads CASSGQGVGANVLTF. DNA for the CDR3: TGTGCCAGCAGTGGACAGGGGGTAGGGGCCAACGTCCTGACTTTC.